This TCR beta chain was recorded in a study of cytomegalovirus exposure and HLA in healthy donors. PCR employed 60 Vbeta and 13 Jbeta primers. Profiling relied on immunoSEQ multiplex PCR, and the TCRdb table lists in-frame clones only, not all of them. The data contain approximately 140,000 clones, 75% to 80% of them seen just once; the ten biggest clones take up roughly 3.1%. Germline loops: CDR1 SGHTA, CDR2 FQGNSA. The CDR3 loop spans 14 amino acids. V lost 4 bases, J lost 3 bases, and 13 bases lay in between. There are a few counts of this clone. The sequencing input was PBMCs. This receptor was taken from a man between 35 and 55 years old in good health and CMV-seropositive. The chain carries TRBV7-2 and TRBJ2-7; D ambiguous. The DNA for the CDR3 is TGTGCCAGCAGCTCCCCACAGCAAAACTACGAGCAGTACTTC. Protein: CASSSPQQNYEQYF.